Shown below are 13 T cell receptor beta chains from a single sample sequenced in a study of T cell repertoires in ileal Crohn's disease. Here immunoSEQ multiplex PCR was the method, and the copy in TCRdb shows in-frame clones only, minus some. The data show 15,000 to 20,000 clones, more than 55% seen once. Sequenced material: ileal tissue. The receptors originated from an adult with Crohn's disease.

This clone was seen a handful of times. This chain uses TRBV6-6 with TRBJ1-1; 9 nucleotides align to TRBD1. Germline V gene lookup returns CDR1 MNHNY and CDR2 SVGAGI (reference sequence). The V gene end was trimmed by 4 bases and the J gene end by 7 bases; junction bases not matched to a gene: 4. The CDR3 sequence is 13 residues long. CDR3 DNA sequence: TGTGCCAGCAGTTTTACAGGGGGCGGTGAAGCTTTCTTT. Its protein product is CASSFTGGGEAFF.

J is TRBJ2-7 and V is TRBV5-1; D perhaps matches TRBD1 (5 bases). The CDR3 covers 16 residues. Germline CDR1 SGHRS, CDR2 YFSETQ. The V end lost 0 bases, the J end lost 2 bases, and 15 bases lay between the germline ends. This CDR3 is CASSLGGLRATYEQYF. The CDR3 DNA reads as TGCGCCAGCAGCTTGGGAGGCCTCAGGGCCACCTACGAGCAGTACTTC.

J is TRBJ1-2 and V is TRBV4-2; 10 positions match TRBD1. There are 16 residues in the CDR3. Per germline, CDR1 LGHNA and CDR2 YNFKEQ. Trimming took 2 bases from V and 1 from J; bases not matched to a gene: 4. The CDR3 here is CASSQPGTGVNYGYTF. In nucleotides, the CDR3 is TGTGCCAGCAGCCAACCTGGGACAGGGGTTAACTATGGCTACACCTTC.

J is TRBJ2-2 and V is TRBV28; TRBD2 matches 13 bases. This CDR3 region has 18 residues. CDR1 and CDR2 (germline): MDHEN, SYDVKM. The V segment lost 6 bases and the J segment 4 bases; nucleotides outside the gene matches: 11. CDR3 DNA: TGTGCCAGCAGCTTGCGGAGGACTAGCGGGGGACCCACCGGGGAGCTGTTTTTT. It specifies CASSLRRTSGGPTGELFF.

CDR3 sequence reads: CASSWGHACTF. CDR3 DNA: TGTGCCAGTAGCTGGGGACACGCTTGCACCTTC. V gene TRBV19 combines with J gene TRBJ1-2, with a possible D match to TRBD1 (6 bases). With 6 bases removed from V and 13 bases from J, the gap between germline ends came to 15 bases. The V gene's germline CDR1 is LNHDA and CDR2 SQIVND (reference sequence). This CDR3 contains 11 residues.

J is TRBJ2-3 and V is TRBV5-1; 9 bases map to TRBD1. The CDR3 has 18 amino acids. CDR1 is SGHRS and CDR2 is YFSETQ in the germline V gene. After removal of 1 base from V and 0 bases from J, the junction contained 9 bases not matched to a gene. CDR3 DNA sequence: TGCGCCAGCAGCTTGAAGTCGGGACAGGGAAAAAGCACAGATACGCAGTATTTT. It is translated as CASSLKSGQGKSTDTQYF.

CDR3 DNA sequence: TGTGCCAGCAGTTACTCGATCTTTAGCGAAGCCTACGAGCAGTACTTC. This codes for CASSYSIFSEAYEQYF. V is TRBV6-5 and J is TRBJ2-7, with D perhaps TRBD2 (5 bases). The CDR3 totals 16 residues. Germline-derived CDR1 and CDR2 are MNHEY and SVGAGI. V lost 0 bases and J 2 bases, leaving 14 bases between the germline ends.

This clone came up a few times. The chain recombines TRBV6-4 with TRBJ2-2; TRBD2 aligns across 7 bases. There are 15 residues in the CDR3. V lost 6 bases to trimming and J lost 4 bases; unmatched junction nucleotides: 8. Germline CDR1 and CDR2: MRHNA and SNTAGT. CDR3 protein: CASSKEAGSTGELFF. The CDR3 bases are TGTGCCAGCAGCAAAGAAGCGGGGAGCACCGGGGAGCTGTTTTTT.

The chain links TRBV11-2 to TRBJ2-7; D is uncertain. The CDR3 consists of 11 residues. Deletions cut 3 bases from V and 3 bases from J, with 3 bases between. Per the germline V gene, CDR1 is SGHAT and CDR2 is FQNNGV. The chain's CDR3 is CASSFFYEQYF. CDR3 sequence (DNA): TGTGCCAGCAGCTTCTTCTACGAGCAGTACTTC.

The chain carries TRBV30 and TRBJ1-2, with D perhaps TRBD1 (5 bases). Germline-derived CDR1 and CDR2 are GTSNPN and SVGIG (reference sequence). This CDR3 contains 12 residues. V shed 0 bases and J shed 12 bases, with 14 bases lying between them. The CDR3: CAWSVDRVTNTF. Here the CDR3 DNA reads TGTGCCTGGAGTGTAGACAGAGTCACCAACACCTTC.

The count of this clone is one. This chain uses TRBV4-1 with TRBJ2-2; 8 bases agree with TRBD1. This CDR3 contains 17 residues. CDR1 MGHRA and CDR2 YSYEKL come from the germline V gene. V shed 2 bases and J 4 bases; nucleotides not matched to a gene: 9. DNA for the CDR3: TGCGCCAGCAGCCAAAGGGGCGGACAGGGAGGCACCGGGGAGCTGTTTTTT. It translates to CASSQRGGQGGTGELFF.

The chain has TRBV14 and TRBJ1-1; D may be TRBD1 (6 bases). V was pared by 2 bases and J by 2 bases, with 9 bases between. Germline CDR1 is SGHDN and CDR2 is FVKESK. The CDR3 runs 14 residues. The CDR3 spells CASSQWGLNTEAFF. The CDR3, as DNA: TGTGCCAGCAGCCAATGGGGGCTTAACACTGAAGCTTTCTTT. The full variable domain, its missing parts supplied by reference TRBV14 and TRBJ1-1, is EAGVTQFPSHSVIEKGQTVTLRCDPISGHDNLYWYRRVMGKEIKFLLHFVKESKQDESGMPNNRFLAERTGGTYSTLKVQPAELEDSGVYFCASSQWGLNTEAFFGQGTRLTVV.

As DNA, the CDR3 is TGTGCCAGCAGCCACTGGACTAGCGGGGGGGCTGTAAGAAAGGATACGCAGTATTTT. It translates to CASSHWTSGGAVRKDTQYF. This chain joins TRBV28 and TRBJ2-3, with 15 positions matching TRBD2. The CDR3 has 19 residues. The germline gives CDR1 MDHEN, CDR2 SYDVKM. The V and J ends lost 6 bases and 6 bases, in that order; junction bases with no gene match: 16.